This entry concerns a single TCR beta chain. The antigen remains undetermined. Lesional scalp punch biopsies and peripheral blood were collected from alopecia areata patients. This entry belongs to a study of CD8+ T cells in alopecia areata. Turning to the study itself: Treated patients took oral tofacitinib at 5 to 10 mg twice daily. Treatment ran 6 to 18 months, with 6 months of follow-up afterward. Study findings and constraints: Higher clonality than in normal scalp was seen in lesional scalp, especially alopecia totalis/universalis.

Following RNA extraction, reverse transcription yielded cDNA that acted as the sequencing template. Clones were sequenced by immunoSEQ multiplex PCR, and TCRdb holds only the in-frame ones, with some missing. The sample consists of about 8,900 clones, 65% to 80% of them appearing once. The CDR3 extends over 18 amino acids. V lost 5 bases and J 6 bases, leaving 26 bases between the germline ends. The germline V gene has CDR1 SNHLY and CDR2 FYNNEI. Sequenced: skin. The chain couples TRBV2 to TRBJ2-1; the D gene is possibly TRBD1 (5 bases). The origin of this receptor is a human donor with alopecia areata. CDR3 DNA: TGTGCCAGCAGTCAATACGCGGCAGCCCAGCAGGGCATCAATGAGCAGTTCTTC. Its protein product is CASSQYAAAQQGINEQFF.